The rows below give T cell receptor beta chains drawn from one sample of a study of T cells in Graves' hyperthyroidism and ophthalmopathy. TCRdb redid the calling of the multiplex PCR reads with MiXCR, one entry per CDR3 protein. The sample lists around 290,000 distinct CDR3 sequences, roughly 15% seen once, with under 8% in the top ten. The specimen was blood. The receptors originated from a woman in her forties with Graves' hyperthyroidism. CDR3s include the opening cysteine and the closing phenylalanine or tryptophan. The order of the fields is clone size, D gene, J gene, V gene, CDR3 protein, CDR3 DNA. The D gene is left open where the match is weak. The listing skips clone size in some rows; elsewhere it reads once, few, many or a size class.

many,-,TRBJ1-1,TRBV2,CASRGHGNAAEAFF,TGTGCCAGCAGGGGACATGGGAATGCCGCTGAAGCTTTCTTT
few,TRBD2,TRBJ2-7,TRBV15,CATSRDGTSGNEQYF,TGTGCCACCAGCAGAGATGGGACTAGCGGGAACGAGCAGTACTTC
many,TRBD2,TRBJ2-3,TRBV28,CASSSTSDTTDTQYF,TGTGCCAGCAGTTCGACTAGCGATACCACAGATACGCAGTATTTT
few,TRBD1,TRBJ1-6,TRBV5-6,CASSLFDRVRSPLHF,TGTGCCAGCAGCTTGTTTGACAGGGTGCGGTCACCCCTCCACTTT
many,-,TRBJ2-7,TRBV20-1,CSARAQTGLEQYF,TGCAGTGCTAGAGCCCAAACGGGTCTTGAGCAGTACTTC
many,TRBD2,TRBJ2-1,TRBV7-2,CASSMTSGRGDEQFF,TGTGCCAGCAGCATGACTAGCGGGAGAGGTGATGAGCAGTTCTTC
many,TRBD1,TRBJ2-2,TRBV24-1,CATSDLVTGGFGNTGELFF,TGTGCCACCAGTGATTTGGTGACAGGGGGCTTCGGAAACACCGGGGAGCTGTTTTTT
many,-,TRBJ1-1,TRBV28,CASTFGVSTEAFF,TGTGCCAGCACCTTCGGAGTAAGCACTGAAGCTTTCTTT
-,TRBD2,TRBJ2-3,TRBV20-1,CSAIVGGGGGDTQYF,TGCAGTGCTATTGTGGGGGGGGGGGGGGGGGATACGCAGTATTTT
many,-,TRBJ2-5,TRBV5-5,CASSPIVGGETQYF,TGTGCCAGCAGCCCGATCGTGGGCGGAGAGACCCAGTACTTC
-,-,TRBJ2-4,TRBV4-1,CASSQDRAVLAKNIQYF,TGCGCCAGCAGCCAAGATCGAGCGGTACTAGCCAAAAACATTCAGTACTTC
many,TRBD2,TRBJ2-3,TRBV2,CASSARTSDTDTQYF,TGTGCCAGCAGCGCCCGGACTAGCGATACAGATACGCAGTATTTT
many,-,TRBJ1-5,TRBV2,CASSDAGNYQPQHF,TGTGCCAGCAGTGACGCAGGGAATTATCAGCCCCAGCATTTT
-,TRBD2,TRBJ2-7,TRBV6-6,CASSYSGTSGRYHEQYF,TGTGCCAGCAGTTACTCGGGGACTAGCGGGAGATACCACGAGCAGTACTTC
many,-,TRBJ2-5,TRBV20-1,CSAARAPGETQYF,TGCAGTGCCGCCAGGGCACCGGGGGAGACCCAGTACTTC
few,-,TRBJ1-3,TRBV2,CASSEARGGGNTIYF,TGTGCCAGCAGCGAAGCCAGGGGAGGTGGAAACACCATATATTTT
many,-,TRBJ1-4,TRBV6-1,CASAENEKLFF,TGTGCCAGCGCGGAGAACGAAAAACTGTTTTTT
many,TRBD2,TRBJ2-3,TRBV30,CAWTSIAGTQYF,TGTGCCTGGACGTCCATAGCGGGTACGCAGTATTTT
few,TRBD2,TRBJ2-7,TRBV7-6,CASSPSRGLAVVYEQYF,TGTGCCAGCTCACCCAGTAGGGGACTAGCCGTCGTCTACGAGCAGTACTTC
many,-,TRBJ2-1,TRBV15,CATSRGSVVDEQFF,TGTGCCACCAGTAGGGGGTCGGTTGTCGATGAGCAGTTCTTC
-,-,TRBJ1-1,TRBV5-1,CASSEQGWTTEAFF,TGCGCCAGCAGCGAACAGGGTTGGACCACTGAAGCTTTCTTT
-,-,TRBJ2-7,TRBV11-2,CASSIWGNEQYF,TGTGCCAGTAGTATTTGGGGGAATGAGCAGTACTTC
-,-,TRBJ1-3,TRBV7-6,CASSLSGEGNTIYF,TGTGCCAGCAGCTTATCAGGGGAAGGAAACACCATATATTTT
many,-,TRBJ1-1,TRBV5-1,CASRMNHRDTEAFF,TGCGCCAGCAGAATGAATCACAGGGACACTGAAGCTTTCTTT
-,-,TRBJ1-3,TRBV18,CASSPRDIRTAGNTIYF,TGTGCCAGCTCACCACGGGACATTAGGACGGCCGGAAACACCATATATTTT
-,-,TRBJ1-2,TRBV18,CASSQTRGNTRGYTF,TGTGCCAGCTCACAGACCCGAGGAAATACCCGGGGCTACACCTTC